The 26 T cell receptor beta chains listed next were all sequenced from one sample in a study of T cell responses to AZD1222 COVID-19 vaccine. Libraries were prepared by immunoSEQ multiplex PCR; TCRdb keeps only in-frame clonotypes and omits some of them. The sample carries roughly 180,000 clones, just over 90% recorded once. The sample here was peripheral blood, taken 28 days after the second AZD1222 dose. The receptors shown here come from an adult who received the AZD1222 COVID-19 vaccine.

J is TRBJ2-1 and V is TRBV7-3; 12 nucleotides agree with TRBD2. The CDR3 sequence is 15 residues long. Germline CDR1 and CDR2: SGHTA and FQGTGA. With 5 bases clipped from V and 8 bases from J, the junction kept 7 bases outside the gene matches. The CDR3 nucleotides are TGTGCCAGCAGCCTAGGACTAGCGGGGTCCGATGAGCAGTTCTTC. This encodes CASSLGLAGSDEQFF.

The chain employs TRBV19 and TRBJ1-6; a weak D match, TRBD1 (5 bases). The CDR3 is 14 amino acids. The ends were cut back, 10 bases at V and 8 bases at J, with 18 bases in the middle. Germline-derived CDR1 and CDR2 are LNHDA and SQIVND (reference sequence). CDR3 region: CATKRGGPDSPLHF. The CDR3 DNA is TGTGCCACCAAACGGGGGGGTCCCGATTCACCCCTCCACTTT.

The V and J genes are TRBV29-1 and TRBJ1-1; D unclear. The CDR3 runs 13 residues. Per the germline V gene, CDR1 is SQVTM and CDR2 is ANQGSEA. Trimming removed 6 bases from V and 7 bases from J, with 18 bases in between. The CDR3 DNA reads as TGCAGCGTCGTTCTGGGGATCGAGATTGAAGCTTTCTTT. This gives the protein CSVVLGIEIEAFF.

V gene TRBV27 combines with J gene TRBJ1-2; maybe TRBD1 (6 bases). V shed 6 bases and J shed 2 bases, with 19 bases lying between them. Germline V gene sequence: CDR1 MNHEY, CDR2 SMNVEV (reference sequence). The CDR3 runs 16 residues. The CDR3 region is CASSRGGRQANYGYTF. CDR3 DNA: TGTGCCAGCAGCCGGGGGGGGCGGCAGGCCAACTATGGCTACACCTTC.

This clone has just one count. The identical CDR3 is also encoded by other nucleotide sequences in the sample. The chain has TRBV11-2 and TRBJ2-7; 11 positions match TRBD2. The CDR3 has 16 residues. CDR1 is SGHAT, CDR2 FQNNGV, per germline. With 5 bases clipped from V and 0 bases from J, the junction kept 6 bases outside the gene matches. As DNA, the CDR3 is TGTGCCAGCAGCCTCTATACTAGCGGGAGCTCCTACGAGCAGTACTTC. Translated: CASSLYTSGSSYEQYF.

The chain employs TRBV7-9 and TRBJ2-7; D is perhaps TRBD1 or TRBD2 (5 bases each). V was pared by 0 bases and J by 8 bases, with 14 bases between. There are 14 residues in the CDR3. Germline V gene lookup returns CDR1 SEHNR and CDR2 FQNEAQ (reference sequence). As DNA, the CDR3 is TGTGCCAGCAGCTTAGCGAGGGACCAAACGAAGCAGTACTTC. This encodes CASSLARDQTKQYF.

The chain links TRBV6-5 to TRBJ2-2; 7 bases agree with TRBD2. CDR3 length: 13 residues. Germline assignment: CDR1 MNHEY and CDR2 SVGAGI. V shed 11 bases, J shed 6 bases, and the junction held 9 bases outside the gene matches. Here the CDR3 DNA reads TGTGCCGGGGGAGGGCCCGGGCCCGGGGAGCTGTTTTTT. Residues: CAGGGPGPGELFF.

This chain uses TRBV7-9 with TRBJ2-7, with D possibly called TRBD1 or TRBD2 (7 bases each). Germline CDR1 and CDR2: SEHNR and FQNEAQ (reference sequence). There are 15 residues in the CDR3. Between the trimmed V and J ends, which lost 4 bases and 5 bases, there was a span of 18 bases. In DNA, the CDR3 is TGTGCCAGCAGCTCCGTCGGGGAGGGGGCTCACGAGCAGTACTTC. It codes for CASSSVGEGAHEQYF.

The J gene is TRBJ1-1, the V gene TRBV7-6; possibly TRBD1 for D (5 bases). This CDR3 is 15 amino acids long. Germline V gene lookup returns CDR1 SGHVS and CDR2 FNYEAQ. Trimming took 5 bases from V and 1 from J, leaving 14 bases between them. In DNA form, the CDR3 reads TGTGCCAGCAGCCCCGGAAGGGGAGGGAACACTGAAGCTTTCTTT. Residues: CASSPGRGGNTEAFF.

CDR3 nucleotide sequence: TGTGCCAGCAGTTTACCCCTTAGCGGGCGGAGCTCCTACGAGCAGTACTTC. This sequence encodes CASSLPLSGRSSYEQYF. This chain links TRBV28 with TRBJ2-7; 7 bases agree with TRBD2. The CDR3 sequence is 17 residues long. After removal of 2 bases from V and 0 bases from J, the junction contained 10 bases not matched to a gene. The V gene's germline CDR1 is MDHEN and CDR2 SYDVKM.

The V and J genes are TRBV25-1 and TRBJ2-3, with 11 bases identical to TRBD2. There are 16 residues in the CDR3. The junction had 6 bases not matched to a gene; V was cut back by 4 bases and J by 3 bases. The germline gives CDR1 MGHDK, CDR2 SYGVNS. CDR3 DNA sequence: TGTGCCAGCAGTGTTCTCGGGACTAGCGGAACAGATACGCAGTATTTT. Translating it yields CASSVLGTSGTDTQYF.

This clone appeared once. The chain recombines TRBV6-5 with TRBJ2-7; TRBD1 matches at 8 bases. The CDR3 totals 14 residues. The germline gives CDR1 MNHEY, CDR2 SVGAGI. V trimming: 8 bases; J trimming: 3 bases; junction bases outside the gene matches: 9. For the CDR3, the DNA is TGTGCCAGCGGGAGATGGGGGACAGGCTACGAGCAGTACTTC. It specifies CASGRWGTGYEQYF.

This clone has just one count. At the DNA level, this CDR3 is encoded by other sequences in the same sample as well. The rearrangement links TRBV27 to TRBJ1-5; D gene ambiguous. This CDR3 spans 12 amino acids. Germline V gene sequence: CDR1 MNHEY, CDR2 SMNVEV (reference sequence). Trimming took off 3 bases at V and 7 bases at J, with 7 bases between the two ends. The CDR3 spells CASSFPGQPQHF. The CDR3, as DNA: TGTGCCAGCAGTTTCCCAGGACAGCCCCAGCATTTT.

The chain uses TRBV7-3 and TRBJ2-7; TRBD2 might be the D (8 bases). The CDR3 loop spans 18 amino acids. CDR1 is SGHTA and CDR2 is FQGTGA in the germline V gene. V was pared by 5 bases and J by 3 bases, with 26 bases between. The CDR3 nucleotides read TGTGCCAGCAGCCCTCCAGGGGGGGGTAGCGGGACTCTCTACGAGCAGTACTTC. Protein sequence: CASSPPGGGSGTLYEQYF.

V gene TRBV30 combines with J gene TRBJ1-4, with D possibly matching TRBD1 (5 bases). This CDR3 contains 14 residues. Trimming cost V 2 bases and J 4 bases, with 11 bases left between them. The V gene's germline CDR1 is GTSNPN and CDR2 SVGIG (reference sequence). For the CDR3, the DNA is TGTGCCTGGAGTTTCGGGGGGATTAATGAAAAACTGTTTTTT. The encoded protein is CAWSFGGINEKLFF.

The chain links TRBV5-8 to TRBJ1-2; the match to TRBD1 covers 7 bases. Trimming removed 2 bases from V and 7 bases from J; junction bases left unmatched: 8. CDR1 is SGHTS and CDR2 is YDEGEE in the germline V gene. The CDR3 is 14 residues long. The CDR3 DNA sequence: TGTGCCAGCAGCTTCCCTACAGGGGACGTTGGCTACACCTTC. Its translation: CASSFPTGDVGYTF.

The rearrangement joins TRBV7-3 to TRBJ1-1; D remains ambiguous. The CDR3 is 14 amino acids. In germline, CDR1 is SGHTA, CDR2 FQGTGA. The germline V and J ends were trimmed by 9 bases and 3 bases, with 17 bases remaining between them. The CDR3 nucleotides read TGTGCCAGTTTTCCCAGTACCTTTGACACTGAAGCTTTCTTT. Protein product: CASFPSTFDTEAFF. Supplemented by reference TRBV7-3 and TRBJ1-1, the full variable domain reads GAGVSQTPSNKVTEKGKYVELRCDPISGHTALYWYRQSLGQGPEFLIYFQGTGAADDSGLPNDRFFAVRPEGSVSTLKIQRTERGDSAVYLCASFPSTFDTEAFFGQGTRLTVV.

This chain links TRBV5-4 with TRBJ2-7, with 13 positions matching TRBD2. This CDR3 spans 15 amino acids. V trimming: 4 bases; J trimming: 6 bases; junction bases outside the gene matches: 7. Per germline, CDR1 SGHNT and CDR2 YYREEE (reference sequence). CDR3 in DNA: TGTGCCAGCAGCCCTGGACTAGCGGGAGCCGGCGAGCAGTACTTC. It translates to CASSPGLAGAGEQYF.

V gene TRBV4-1 combines with J gene TRBJ2-4; D is unresolved. The V gene lost 0 bases and the J gene lost 1 base, with 10 bases spanning the gap. The CDR3 sequence is 16 residues long. Germline lookup yields CDR1 MGHRA and CDR2 YSYEKL. The CDR3 loop is CASSQDLLSAKNIQYF. In DNA, the CDR3 is TGCGCCAGCAGCCAAGACCTATTGAGTGCCAAAAACATTCAGTACTTC.

V usage is TRBV5-4 and J usage is TRBJ1-4; D is ambiguous. Trimming took off 3 bases at V and 0 bases at J, with 6 bases between the two ends. CDR1 is SGHNT, CDR2 YYREEE, per germline (reference sequence). The CDR3 extends over 14 amino acids. The CDR3 DNA sequence: TGTGCCAGCAGCTCCTATGCAACTAATGAAAAACTGTTTTTT. Its translation: CASSSYATNEKLFF.

The genes are TRBV4-2 and TRBJ2-7; D remains unclear. CDR1 and CDR2 from the germline V gene are LGHNA and YNFKEQ. The CDR3 has 13 amino acids. The V and J ends lost 0 bases and 2 bases respectively, with 5 bases between them. CDR3: CASSQEPAYEQYF. The CDR3 nucleotides read TGTGCCAGCAGCCAAGAGCCCGCCTACGAGCAGTACTTC.

This chain connects TRBV6-5 to TRBJ2-7; 10 bases map to TRBD1. This CDR3 is 14 amino acids long. With V trimmed by 6 bases and J by 7 bases, 9 bases remained unmatched. The germline CDR1 and CDR2 sequences are MNHEY and SVGAGI. CDR3 protein: CASSPDRGIWEQYF. Here the CDR3 DNA reads TGTGCCAGCAGCCCGGACAGGGGGATCTGGGAGCAGTACTTC.

The V and J genes are TRBV5-6 and TRBJ1-5; D uncertain. The CDR3 is made up of 14 amino acids. The ends were cut back, 0 bases at V and 7 bases at J, with 11 bases in the middle. Germline loops: CDR1 SGHDT, CDR2 YYEEEE. The CDR3 is CASSLEGFGQPQHF. As DNA, the CDR3 is TGTGCCAGCAGCTTGGAGGGATTCGGGCAGCCCCAGCATTTT.

This clone was counted between two and nine times. The CDR3 coding sequence is TGTGCCAGCAGCTCCCGGGACAGGGGGATCAATTCACCCCTCCACTTT. It codes for CASSSRDRGINSPLHF. V and J are TRBV13 and TRBJ1-6; 11 bases map to TRBD1. V was clipped by 4 bases and J by 7 bases; unmatched bases: 6. CDR3 length: 16 residues. The germline CDR1 and CDR2 sequences are PRHDT and FYEKMQ (reference sequence).

The chain couples TRBV6-2 or TRBV6-3 to TRBJ2-1, with 9 bases aligning to TRBD1. J gave up 6 bases and V 6 bases, and 9 bases lay outside the gene matches. Per germline, CDR1 MNHEY and CDR2 SVGEGT. The CDR3 runs 15 residues. The CDR3, as DNA: TGTGCCAGCAGCTTCGACAGGGGGAAGGGCAATGAGCAGTTCTTC. This encodes CASSFDRGKGNEQFF.

The chain recombines TRBV10-3 with TRBJ2-7; no definite D call. This CDR3 is built from 14 residues. Germline CDR1 is ENHRY and CDR2 is SYGVKD. The ends were cut back, 0 bases at V and 4 bases at J, with 10 bases in the middle. CDR3: CAISESGGSYEQYF. CDR3 bases: TGTGCCATCAGTGAGTCTGGCGGCAGTTACGAGCAGTACTTC.